This T cell receptor beta chain comes out of a study of blood T cell repertoires in COVID-19. TCRdb's copy holds only in-frame clones and misses some; the assay was immunoSEQ multiplex PCR. The sample yields 200,000 to 250,000 clones, approximately 86% seen once. V lost 5 bases and J lost 4, with 6 bases in between. This CDR3 has 11 residues. The germline gives CDR1 SGHNT, CDR2 YENEEA. The material sequenced was PBMCs or T cells enriched from blood (not recorded which). J is TRBJ2-7 and V is TRBV11-3; D is perhaps TRBD2 (5 bases). The receptor's source is a woman aged 25 to 39 who had been exposed to COVID-19. CDR3 region: CASSREYEQYF. CDR3 sequence (DNA): TGTGCCAGCAGCAGGGAGTACGAGCAGTACTTC.